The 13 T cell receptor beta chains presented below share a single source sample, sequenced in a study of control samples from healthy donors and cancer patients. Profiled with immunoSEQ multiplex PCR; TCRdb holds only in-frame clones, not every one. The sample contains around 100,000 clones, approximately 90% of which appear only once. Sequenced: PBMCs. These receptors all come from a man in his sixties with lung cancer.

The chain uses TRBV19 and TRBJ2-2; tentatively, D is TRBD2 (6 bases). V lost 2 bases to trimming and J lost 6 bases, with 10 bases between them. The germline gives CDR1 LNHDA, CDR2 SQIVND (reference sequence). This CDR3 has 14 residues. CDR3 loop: CASSIWSGAGELFF. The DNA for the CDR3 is TGTGCCAGTAGTATATGGTCGGGGGCCGGGGAGCTGTTTTTT.

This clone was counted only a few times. The CDR3 coding sequence is TGTGCCAGCAGTGAAGGCAGGGGGGGACAAGATACGCAGTATTTT. This translates into CASSEGRGGQDTQYF. The chain couples TRBV6-4 to TRBJ2-3; perhaps D is TRBD1 or TRBD2 (7 bases each). This CDR3 has 15 amino acids. V lost 3 bases and J 5 bases, leaving 15 bases between the germline ends. Germline CDR1 reads MRHNA; CDR2 reads SNTAGT.

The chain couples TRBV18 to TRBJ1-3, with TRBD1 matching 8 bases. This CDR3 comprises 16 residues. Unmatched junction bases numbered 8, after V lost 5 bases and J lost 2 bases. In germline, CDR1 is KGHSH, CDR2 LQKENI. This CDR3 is CASSEDRVLAGNTIYF. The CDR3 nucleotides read TGTGCCAGCTCAGAGGACAGGGTACTTGCTGGAAACACCATATATTTT.

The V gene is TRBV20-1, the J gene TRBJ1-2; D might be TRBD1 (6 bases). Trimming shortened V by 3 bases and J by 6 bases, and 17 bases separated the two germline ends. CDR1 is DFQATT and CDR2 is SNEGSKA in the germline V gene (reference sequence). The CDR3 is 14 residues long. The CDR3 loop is CSASRGGRRDGYTF. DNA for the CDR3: TGCAGTGCTAGTCGGGGGGGGCGAAGGGATGGCTACACCTTC.

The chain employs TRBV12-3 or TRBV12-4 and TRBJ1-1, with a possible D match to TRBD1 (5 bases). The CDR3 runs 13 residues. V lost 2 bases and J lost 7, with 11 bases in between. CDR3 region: CASSLRQGGEAFF. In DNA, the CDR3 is TGTGCCAGCAGTTTAAGGCAGGGTGGTGAAGCTTTCTTT.

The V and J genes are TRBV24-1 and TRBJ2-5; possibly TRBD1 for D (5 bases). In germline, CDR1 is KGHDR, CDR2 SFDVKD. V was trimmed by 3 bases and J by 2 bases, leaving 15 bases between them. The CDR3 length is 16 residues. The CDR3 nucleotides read TGTGCCACCAGTGATCCAAGGGCAGGGCGGCAAGAGACCCAGTACTTC. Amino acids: CATSDPRAGRQETQYF.

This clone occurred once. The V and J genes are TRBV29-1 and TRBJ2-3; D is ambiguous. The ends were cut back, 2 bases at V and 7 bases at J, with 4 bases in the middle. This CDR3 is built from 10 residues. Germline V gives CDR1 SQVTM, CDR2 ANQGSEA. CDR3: CSVESHTQYF. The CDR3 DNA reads TGCAGCGTTGAATCGCATACGCAGTATTTT.

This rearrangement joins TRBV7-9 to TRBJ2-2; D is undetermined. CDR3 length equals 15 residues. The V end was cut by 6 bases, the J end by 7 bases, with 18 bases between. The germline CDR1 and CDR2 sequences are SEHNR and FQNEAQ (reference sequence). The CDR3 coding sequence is TGTGCCAGCAGTCACGTTCGTATTAGTGTCGGGGAGCTGTTTTTT. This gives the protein CASSHVRISVGELFF.

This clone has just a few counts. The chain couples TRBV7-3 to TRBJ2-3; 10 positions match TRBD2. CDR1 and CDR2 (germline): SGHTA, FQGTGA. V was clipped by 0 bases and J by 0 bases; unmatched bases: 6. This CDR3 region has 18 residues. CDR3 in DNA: TGTGCCAGCAGCTTAACTAGCGGGGGGTCAACTAGCACAGATACGCAGTATTTT. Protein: CASSLTSGGSTSTDTQYF. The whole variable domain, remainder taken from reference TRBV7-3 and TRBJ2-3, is GAGVSQTPSNKVTEKGKYVELRCDPISGHTALYWYRQSLGQGPEFLIYFQGTGAADDSGLPNDRFFAVRPEGSVSTLKIQRTERGDSAVYLCASSLTSGGSTSTDTQYFGPGTRLTVL.

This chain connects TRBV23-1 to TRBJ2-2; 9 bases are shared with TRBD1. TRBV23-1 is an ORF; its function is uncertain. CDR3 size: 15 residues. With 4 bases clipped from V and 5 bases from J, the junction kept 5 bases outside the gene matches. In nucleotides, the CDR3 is TGCGCCAGCAGTCTACTGGACAGGGGTACCGGGGAGCTGTTTTTT. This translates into CASSLLDRGTGELFF.

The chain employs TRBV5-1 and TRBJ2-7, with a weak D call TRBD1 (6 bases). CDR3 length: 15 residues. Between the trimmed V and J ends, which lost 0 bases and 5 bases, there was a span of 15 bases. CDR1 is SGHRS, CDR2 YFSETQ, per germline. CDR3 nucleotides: TGCGCCAGCAGCTTGGGGGACACCATAATCGACGAGCAGTACGTC. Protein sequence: CASSLGDTIIDEQYV.

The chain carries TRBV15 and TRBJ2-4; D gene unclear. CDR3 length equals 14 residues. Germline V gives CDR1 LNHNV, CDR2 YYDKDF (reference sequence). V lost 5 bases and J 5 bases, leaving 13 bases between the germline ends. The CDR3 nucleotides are TGTGCCACCAGCGTAGGATGGGCCCAAAACATTCAGTACTTC. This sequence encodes CATSVGWAQNIQYF.

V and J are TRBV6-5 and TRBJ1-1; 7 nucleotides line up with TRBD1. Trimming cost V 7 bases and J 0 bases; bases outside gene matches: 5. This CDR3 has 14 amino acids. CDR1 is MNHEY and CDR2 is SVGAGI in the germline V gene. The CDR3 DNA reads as TGTGCCAGCACCCTGGGACAGTTGAACACTGAAGCTTTCTTT. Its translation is CASTLGQLNTEAFF.